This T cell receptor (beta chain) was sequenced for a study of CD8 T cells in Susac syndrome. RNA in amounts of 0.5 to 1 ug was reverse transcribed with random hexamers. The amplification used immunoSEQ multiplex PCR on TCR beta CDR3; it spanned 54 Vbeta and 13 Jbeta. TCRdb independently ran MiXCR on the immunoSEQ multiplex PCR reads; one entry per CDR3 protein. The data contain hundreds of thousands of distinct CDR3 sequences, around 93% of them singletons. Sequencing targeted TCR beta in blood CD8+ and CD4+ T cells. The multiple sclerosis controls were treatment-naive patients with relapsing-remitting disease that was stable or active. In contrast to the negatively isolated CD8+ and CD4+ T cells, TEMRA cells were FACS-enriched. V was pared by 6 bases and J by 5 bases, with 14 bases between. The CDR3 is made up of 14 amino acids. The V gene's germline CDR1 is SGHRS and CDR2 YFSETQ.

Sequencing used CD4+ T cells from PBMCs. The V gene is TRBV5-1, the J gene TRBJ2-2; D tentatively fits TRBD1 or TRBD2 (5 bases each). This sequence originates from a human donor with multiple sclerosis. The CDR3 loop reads CASTTGTLTGELFF. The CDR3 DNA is TGCGCCAGCACCACCGGGACGCTGACCGGGGAGCTGTTTTTT.